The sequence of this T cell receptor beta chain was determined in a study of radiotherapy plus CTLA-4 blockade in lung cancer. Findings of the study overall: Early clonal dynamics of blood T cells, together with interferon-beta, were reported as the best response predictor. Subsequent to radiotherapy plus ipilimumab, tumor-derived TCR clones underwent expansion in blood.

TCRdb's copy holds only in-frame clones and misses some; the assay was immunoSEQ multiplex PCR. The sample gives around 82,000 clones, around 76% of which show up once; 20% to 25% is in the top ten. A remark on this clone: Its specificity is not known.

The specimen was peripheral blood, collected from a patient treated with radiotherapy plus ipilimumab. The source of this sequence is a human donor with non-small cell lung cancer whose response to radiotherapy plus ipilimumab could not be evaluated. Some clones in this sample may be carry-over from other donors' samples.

The DNA for the CDR3 is TGTGCCAGTAGTATGATCCCTATCGATCGTTCACCCCTCCACTTT. This codes for CASSMIPIDRSPLHF. The gene calls are TRBV19 and TRBJ1-6; D is undetermined. Per the germline V gene, CDR1 is LNHDA and CDR2 is SQIVND (reference sequence). Deletions cut 3 bases from V and 9 bases from J, with 15 bases between. The CDR3 covers 15 residues.